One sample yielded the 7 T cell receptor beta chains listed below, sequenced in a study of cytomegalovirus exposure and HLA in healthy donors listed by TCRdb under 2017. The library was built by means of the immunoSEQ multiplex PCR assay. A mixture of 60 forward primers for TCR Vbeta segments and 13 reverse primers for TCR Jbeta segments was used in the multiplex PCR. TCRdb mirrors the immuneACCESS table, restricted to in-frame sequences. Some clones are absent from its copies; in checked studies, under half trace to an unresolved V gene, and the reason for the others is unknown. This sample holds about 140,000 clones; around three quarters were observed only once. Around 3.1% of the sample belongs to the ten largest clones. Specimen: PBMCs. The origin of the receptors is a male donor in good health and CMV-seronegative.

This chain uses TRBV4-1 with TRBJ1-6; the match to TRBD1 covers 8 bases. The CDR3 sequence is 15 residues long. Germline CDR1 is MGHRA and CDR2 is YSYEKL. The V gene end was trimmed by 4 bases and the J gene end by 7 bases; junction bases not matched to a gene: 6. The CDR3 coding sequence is TGCGCCAGCAGCCCTCCCGACAGGGGCAATTCACCCCTCCACTTT. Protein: CASSPPDRGNSPLHF.

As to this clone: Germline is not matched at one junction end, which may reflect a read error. The CDR3 DNA is TGTTCCAGCAGCTTCGGACCGGGACAGACTAACTATGGCTACACCTTC. Its translation is CSSSFGPGQTNYGYTF. The chain employs TRBV7-9 and TRBJ1-2; TRBD1 matches at 7 bases. In germline, CDR1 is SEHNR, CDR2 FQNEAQ (reference sequence). The CDR3 extends over 16 amino acids.

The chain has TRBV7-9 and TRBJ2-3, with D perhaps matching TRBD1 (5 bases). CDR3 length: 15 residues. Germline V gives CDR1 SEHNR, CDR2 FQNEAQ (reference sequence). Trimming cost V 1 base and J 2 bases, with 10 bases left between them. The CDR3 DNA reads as TGTGCCAGCAGCTTAGTATTACAGGACACAGATACGCAGTATTTT. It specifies CASSLVLQDTDTQYF.

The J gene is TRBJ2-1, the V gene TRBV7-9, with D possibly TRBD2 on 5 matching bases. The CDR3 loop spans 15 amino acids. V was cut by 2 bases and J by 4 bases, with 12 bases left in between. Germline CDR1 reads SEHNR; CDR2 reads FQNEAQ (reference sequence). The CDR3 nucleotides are TGTGCCAGCAGCTTAAGAGGGAGCGCGTACAATGAGCAGTTCTTC. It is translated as CASSLRGSAYNEQFF.

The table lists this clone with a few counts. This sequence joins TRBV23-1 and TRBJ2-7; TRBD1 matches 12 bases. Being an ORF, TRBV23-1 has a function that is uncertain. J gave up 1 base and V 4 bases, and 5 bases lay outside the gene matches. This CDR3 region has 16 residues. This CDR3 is CASSLRDRGLSYEQYF. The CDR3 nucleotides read TGCGCCAGCAGTCTACGGGACAGGGGGCTATCCTACGAGCAGTACTTC.

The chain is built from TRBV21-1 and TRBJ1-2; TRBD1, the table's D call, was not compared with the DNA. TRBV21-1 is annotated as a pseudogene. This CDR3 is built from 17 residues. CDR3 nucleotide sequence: TGTGCCAGCAGCAGAATGGACAGGGCTGAGGGGGAGGGTGGCTACACCTTC. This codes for CASSRMDRAEGEGGYTF.

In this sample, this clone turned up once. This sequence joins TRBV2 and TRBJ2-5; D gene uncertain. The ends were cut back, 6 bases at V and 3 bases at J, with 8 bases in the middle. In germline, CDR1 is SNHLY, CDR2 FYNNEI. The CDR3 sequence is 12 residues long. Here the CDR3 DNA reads TGTGCCAGCAGCCAACTCGAAGAGACCCAGTACTTC. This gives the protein CASSQLEETQYF.